This T cell receptor (beta chain) is drawn from a study of regulatory T cells in long-lasting Graves disease. Study-wide points: TRBV28, TRBJ1-2 and TRBJ2-5 were favored in persistent disease.

On this clonotype itself: Its matching antigen is unknown.

The authors built TCR beta libraries using iRepertoire HTBI primers and Arm-PCR of CDR3 regions. Per the original methods: Detected in the samples were 62 TRBV and approximately 14 TRBJ segments. Each CDR3 protein gets one entry after TCRdb re-called the multiplex PCR reads with MiXCR. The V and J calls here are based on TCRdb, not the publication. Of approximately 480,000 distinct CDR3 sequences in the sample, 15% to 20% were seen once. V shed 3 bases and J 0 bases; nucleotides not matched to a gene: 8. Germline CDR1 reads SGHRS; CDR2 reads YFSETQ. The CDR3 covers 18 residues. Time point reported: newly diagnosed GD, antithyroid drugs for less than 3 months. The authors made the TCR library using RNA they extracted from PBMCs. The sample was also reused in another study, on T cells in Graves' hyperthyroidism and ophthalmopathy. Per that paper: Using the HTBI primer set, a first-round RT-PCR was run on the TCR CDR3.

The sequenced sample was peripheral blood mononuclear cells (PBMCs), obtained at new diagnosis, from a patient treated with antithyroid drugs. V is TRBV5-1 and J is TRBJ2-6; 8 nucleotides line up with TRBD2. The clonotype originates from a man in his forties with Graves disease. The CDR3 coding sequence is TGCGCCAGCAGCTCGGTGTTAGCGGGGCCCTCTGGGGCCAACGTCCTGACTTTC. As protein: CASSSVLAGPSGANVLTF.